The entry below describes one TCR beta chain. This sample is part of a study of blood T cell repertoires in COVID-19. Trimming took off 5 bases at V and 6 bases at J, with 16 bases between the two ends. The CDR3 sequence is 15 residues long. CDR1 and CDR2 from the germline V gene are LNHDA and SQIVND (reference sequence). Method: immunoSEQ multiplex PCR; TCRdb's copy keeps in-frame clones and lacks some. In the table there are roughly 430,000 clones, about 88% of which are singletons. The TCR originated in a woman in her late teens or twenties who had been exposed to COVID-19. The source material was PBMCs or T cells enriched from blood (not recorded which). The J gene is TRBJ2-2, the V gene TRBV19; D may be TRBD1 (6 bases). DNA for the CDR3: TGTGCCAGTAGTTCCCACAGGGTAGCCGCCGGGGAGCTGTTTTTT. It encodes CASSSHRVAAGELFF.